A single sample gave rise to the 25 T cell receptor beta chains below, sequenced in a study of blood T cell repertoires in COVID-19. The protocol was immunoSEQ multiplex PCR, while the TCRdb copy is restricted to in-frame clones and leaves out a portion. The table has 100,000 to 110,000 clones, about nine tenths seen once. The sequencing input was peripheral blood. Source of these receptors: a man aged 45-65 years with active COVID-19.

CDR3 DNA sequence: TGTGCCAGCAGCTTAGCCAGCGGGGAGCTGTTTTTT. Amino acids: CASSLASGELFF. The chain recombines TRBV7-9 with TRBJ2-2; D is unresolved. With 0 bases removed from V and 7 bases from J, the gap between germline ends came to 3 bases. This CDR3 comprises 12 residues. CDR1 and CDR2 from the germline V gene are SEHNR and FQNEAQ (reference sequence).

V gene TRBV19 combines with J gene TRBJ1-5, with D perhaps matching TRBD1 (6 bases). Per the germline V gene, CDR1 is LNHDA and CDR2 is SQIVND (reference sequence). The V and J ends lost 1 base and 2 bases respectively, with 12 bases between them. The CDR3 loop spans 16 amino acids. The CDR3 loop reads CASSIGEGDGNQPQHF. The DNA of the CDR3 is TGTGCCAGTAGTATAGGAGAGGGGGATGGCAATCAGCCCCAGCATTTT.

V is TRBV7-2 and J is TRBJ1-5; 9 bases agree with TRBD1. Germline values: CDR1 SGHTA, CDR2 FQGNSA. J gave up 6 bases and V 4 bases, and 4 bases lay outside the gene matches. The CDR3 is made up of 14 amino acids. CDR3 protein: CASSSQGAGQPQHF. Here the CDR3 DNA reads TGTGCCAGCAGCTCACAGGGGGCAGGTCAGCCCCAGCATTTT.

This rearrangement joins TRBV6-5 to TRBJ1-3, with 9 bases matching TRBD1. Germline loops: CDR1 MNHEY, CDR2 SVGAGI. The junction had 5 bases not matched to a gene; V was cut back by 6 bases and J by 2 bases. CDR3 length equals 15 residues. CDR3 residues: CASSKTGGPGNTIYF. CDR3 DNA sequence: TGTGCCAGCAGCAAAACAGGGGGCCCTGGAAACACCATATATTTT.

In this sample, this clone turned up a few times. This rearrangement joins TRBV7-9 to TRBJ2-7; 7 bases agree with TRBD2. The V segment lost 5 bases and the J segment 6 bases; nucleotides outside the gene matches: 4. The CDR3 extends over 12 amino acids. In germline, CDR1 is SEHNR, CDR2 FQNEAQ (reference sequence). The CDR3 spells CASSPGGSEQYF. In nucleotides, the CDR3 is TGTGCCAGCAGCCCGGGGGGAAGCGAGCAGTACTTC.

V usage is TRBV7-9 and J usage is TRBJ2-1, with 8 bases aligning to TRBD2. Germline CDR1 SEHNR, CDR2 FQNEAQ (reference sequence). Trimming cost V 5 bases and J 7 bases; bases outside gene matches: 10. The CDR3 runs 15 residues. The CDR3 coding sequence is TGTGCCAGCAGCCCAGGAGGACTAGCTTGGAATGAGCAGTTCTTC. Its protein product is CASSPGGLAWNEQFF.

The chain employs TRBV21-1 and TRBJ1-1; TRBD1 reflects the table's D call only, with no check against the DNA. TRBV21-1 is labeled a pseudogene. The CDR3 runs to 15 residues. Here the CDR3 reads CASTTFGTANTEAFF. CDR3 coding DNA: TGTGCCAGCACCACCTTCGGGACAGCGAACACTGAAGCTTTCTTT.

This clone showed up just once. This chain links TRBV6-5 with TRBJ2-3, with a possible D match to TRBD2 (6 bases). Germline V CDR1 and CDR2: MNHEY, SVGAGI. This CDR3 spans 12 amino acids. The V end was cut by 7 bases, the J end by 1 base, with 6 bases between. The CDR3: CASTSGTDTQYF. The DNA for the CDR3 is TGTGCCAGCACTAGCGGCACAGATACGCAGTATTTT.

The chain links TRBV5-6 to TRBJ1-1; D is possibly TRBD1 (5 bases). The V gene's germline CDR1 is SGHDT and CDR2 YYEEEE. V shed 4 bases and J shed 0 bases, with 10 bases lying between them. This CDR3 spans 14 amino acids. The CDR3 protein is CASSRQLMNTEAFF. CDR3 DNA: TGTGCCAGCAGCCGACAGCTCATGAACACTGAAGCTTTCTTT.

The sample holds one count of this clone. CDR3 residues: CSGAGDIGELFF. CDR3 sequence (DNA): TGCAGCGGAGCAGGGGACATCGGGGAGCTGTTTTTT. The chain joins TRBV29-1 to TRBJ2-2; tentative D call: TRBD1 (6 bases). Germline CDR1 and CDR2: SQVTM and ANQGSEA. The CDR3 has 12 residues. Trimming left V 7 bases short and J 7 bases short, with 13 bases between.

DNA for the CDR3: TGCGCCAGCAGCTTTGAACAGGACCAAGAGACCCAGTACTTC. It codes for CASSFEQDQETQYF. The chain carries TRBV5-1 and TRBJ2-5, with D tentatively TRBD1 (5 bases). This CDR3 contains 14 residues. CDR1 SGHRS and CDR2 YFSETQ come from the germline V gene. V lost 2 bases and J lost 0, with 8 bases in between.

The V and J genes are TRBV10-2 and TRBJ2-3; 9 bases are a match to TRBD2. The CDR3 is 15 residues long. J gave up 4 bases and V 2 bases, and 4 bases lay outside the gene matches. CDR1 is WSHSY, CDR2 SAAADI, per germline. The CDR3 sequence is CASSELGLAADTQYF. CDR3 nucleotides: TGCGCCAGCAGTGAGCTGGGACTAGCAGCAGATACGCAGTATTTT.

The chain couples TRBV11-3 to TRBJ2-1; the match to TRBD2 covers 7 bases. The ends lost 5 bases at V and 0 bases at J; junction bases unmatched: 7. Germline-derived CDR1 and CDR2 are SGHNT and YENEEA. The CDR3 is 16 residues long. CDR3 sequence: CASSNGEGPSYNEQFF. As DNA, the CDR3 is TGTGCCAGCAGCAACGGGGAGGGGCCCTCCTACAATGAGCAGTTCTTC. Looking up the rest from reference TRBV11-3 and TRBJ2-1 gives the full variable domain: EAGVVQSPRYKIIEKKQPVAFWCNPISGHNTLYWYLQNLGQGPELLIRYENEEAVDDSQLPKDRFSAERLKGVDSTLKIQPAELGDSAVYLCASSNGEGPSYNEQFFGPGTRLTVL.

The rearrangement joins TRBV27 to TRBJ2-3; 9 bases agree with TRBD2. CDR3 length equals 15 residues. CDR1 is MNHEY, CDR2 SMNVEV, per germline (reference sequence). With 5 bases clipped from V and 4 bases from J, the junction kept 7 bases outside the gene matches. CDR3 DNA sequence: TGTGCCAGCAGTCCCCAAGCGGGGGGCCCAGATACGCAGTATTTT. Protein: CASSPQAGGPDTQYF.

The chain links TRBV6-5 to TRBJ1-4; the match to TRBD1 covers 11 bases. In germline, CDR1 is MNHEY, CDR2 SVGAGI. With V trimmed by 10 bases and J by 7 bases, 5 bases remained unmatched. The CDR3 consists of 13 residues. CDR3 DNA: TGTGCCACCAAGGACAGGGGGCGTGAAAAACTGTTTTTT. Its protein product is CATKDRGREKLFF.

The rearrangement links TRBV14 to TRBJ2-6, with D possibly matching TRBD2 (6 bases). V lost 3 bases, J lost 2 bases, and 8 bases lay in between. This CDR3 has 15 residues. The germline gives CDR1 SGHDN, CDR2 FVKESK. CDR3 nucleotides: TGTGCCAGCAGCCACCGCGGGGCTGGGGCCAACGTCCTGACTTTC. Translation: CASSHRGAGANVLTF.

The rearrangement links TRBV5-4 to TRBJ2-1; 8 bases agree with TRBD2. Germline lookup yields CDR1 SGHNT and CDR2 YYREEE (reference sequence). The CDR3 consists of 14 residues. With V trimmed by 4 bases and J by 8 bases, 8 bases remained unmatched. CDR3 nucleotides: TGTGCCAGCAGCGCCGGGAGGGAGCCCCATGAGCAGTTCTTC. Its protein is CASSAGREPHEQFF.

The CDR3 reads CASSPLAGPQETQYF. CDR3 sequence (DNA): TGCGCCAGCAGCCCCCTCGCGGGGCCTCAAGAGACCCAGTACTTC. V usage is TRBV5-1 and J usage is TRBJ2-5; weak D call: TRBD2 (6 bases). This CDR3 region has 15 residues. In germline, CDR1 is SGHRS, CDR2 YFSETQ. Between the trimmed V and J ends, which lost 4 bases and 2 bases, there was a span of 15 bases.

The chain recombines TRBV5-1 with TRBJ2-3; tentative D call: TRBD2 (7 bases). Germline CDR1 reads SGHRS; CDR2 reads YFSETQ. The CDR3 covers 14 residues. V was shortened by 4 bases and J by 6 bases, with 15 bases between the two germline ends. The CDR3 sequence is CASSTRGAGDTQYF. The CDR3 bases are TGCGCCAGCAGCACCCGGGGGGCGGGGGATACGCAGTATTTT.

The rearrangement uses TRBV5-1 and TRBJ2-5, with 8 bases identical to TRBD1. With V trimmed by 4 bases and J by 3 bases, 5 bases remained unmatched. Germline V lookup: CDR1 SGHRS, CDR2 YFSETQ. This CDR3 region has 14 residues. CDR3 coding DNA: TGCGCCAGCAGCGGCGGACAGGGCGAAGAGACCCAGTACTTC. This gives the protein CASSGGQGEETQYF. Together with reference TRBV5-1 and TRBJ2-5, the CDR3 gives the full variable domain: KAGVTQTPRYLIKTRGQQVTLSCSPISGHRSVSWYQQTPGQGLQFLFEYFSETQRNKGNFPGRFSGRQFSNSRSEMNVSTLELGDSALYLCASSGGQGEETQYFGPGTRLLVL.

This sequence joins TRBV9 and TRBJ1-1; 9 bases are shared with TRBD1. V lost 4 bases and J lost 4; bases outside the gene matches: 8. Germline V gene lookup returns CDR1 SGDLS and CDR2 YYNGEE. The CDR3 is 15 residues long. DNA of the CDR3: TGTGCCAGCAGCTCTCAGGGACAGGGAGGCACTGAAGCTTTCTTT. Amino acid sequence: CASSSQGQGGTEAFF.

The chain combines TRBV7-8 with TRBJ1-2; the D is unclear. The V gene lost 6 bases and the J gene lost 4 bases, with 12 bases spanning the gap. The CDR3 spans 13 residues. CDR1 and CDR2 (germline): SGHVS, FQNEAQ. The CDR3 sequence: CASRGRTGYGYTF. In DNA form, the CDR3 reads TGTGCCAGCAGAGGCAGGACTGGCTATGGCTACACCTTC.

The CDR3 bases are TGTGCCAGCAGTTCTCGATTCGGTGGAGATACGCAGTATTTT. This translates into CASSSRFGGDTQYF. This sequence joins TRBV6-5 and TRBJ2-3; no clear D. Trimming took 4 bases from V and 5 from J, leaving 13 bases between them. The CDR3 extends over 14 amino acids. Germline CDR1 MNHEY, CDR2 SVGAGI.

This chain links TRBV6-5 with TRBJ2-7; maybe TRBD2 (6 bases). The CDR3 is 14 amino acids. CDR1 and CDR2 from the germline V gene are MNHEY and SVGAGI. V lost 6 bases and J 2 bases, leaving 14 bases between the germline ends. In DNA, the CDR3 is TGTGCCAGCAGACAAACGGGGGTAACCTACGAGCAGTACTTC. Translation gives CASRQTGVTYEQYF.

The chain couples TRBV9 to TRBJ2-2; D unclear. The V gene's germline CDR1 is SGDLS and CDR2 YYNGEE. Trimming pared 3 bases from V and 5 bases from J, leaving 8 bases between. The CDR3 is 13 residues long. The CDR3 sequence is CASSARSTGELFF. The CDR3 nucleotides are TGTGCCAGCAGCGCCCGTTCTACCGGGGAGCTGTTTTTT.